This TCR beta chain was documented in a study of cytomegalovirus exposure and HLA in healthy donors. Overall study results and limits: HLA-A and HLA-B allele assignments for most subjects were reportedly predicted accurately using TCR beta sequences. The study put 150 to 200 TCR beta chains on its list as cytomegalovirus-associated.

PCR employed 60 Vbeta and 13 Jbeta primers. Data came from immunoSEQ multiplex PCR; TCRdb stores just in-frame clones and leaves some out. The sample shows 76,000 or so clones, 65% to 80% of them seen only once. The CDR3 consists of 16 residues. V was trimmed by 6 bases and J by 0 bases, leaving 12 bases between them. In germline, CDR1 is MNHEY, CDR2 SMNVEV (reference sequence). Donors likely had unrecorded immune exposures despite being nominally healthy when sampled. To note about this clone: Its antigen is undetermined.

This clonotype originated in a man aged 30 to 39 in good health and CMV-seronegative. The sequenced material came from PBMCs. The chain links TRBV27 to TRBJ2-6; D is perhaps TRBD1 (5 bases). CDR3 in amino acids: CASRRQLTSGANVLTF. CDR3 bases: TGTGCCAGCAGGAGACAGCTTACCTCTGGGGCCAACGTCCTGACTTTC.